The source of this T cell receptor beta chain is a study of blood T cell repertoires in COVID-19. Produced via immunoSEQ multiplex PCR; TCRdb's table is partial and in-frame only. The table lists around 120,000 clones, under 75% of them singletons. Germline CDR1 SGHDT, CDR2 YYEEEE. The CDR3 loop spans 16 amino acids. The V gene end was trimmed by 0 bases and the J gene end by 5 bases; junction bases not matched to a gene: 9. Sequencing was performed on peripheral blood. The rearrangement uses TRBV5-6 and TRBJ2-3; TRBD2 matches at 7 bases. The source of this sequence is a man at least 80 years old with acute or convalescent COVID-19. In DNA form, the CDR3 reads TGTGCCAGCAGCTTGGTGGCGGCGGGGGTCCTAGATACGCAGTATTTT. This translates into CASSLVAAGVLDTQYF.